Sequencing of this T cell receptor (beta chain) was carried out in a study of CD8+ T cells in alopecia areata. Overall study context: Treated patients were given oral tofacitinib, which was dosed at 5 to 10 mg twice daily.

Study-wide results and limits: Tofacitinib yielded significantly lower scalp clonality and fewer expanded CD8+ clones among the top 100.

Sequencing used cDNA as its template, made by extracting RNA and reverse transcribing it. Repertoires were generated with immunoSEQ multiplex PCR, while TCRdb's copy carries only in-frame clones and drops some. The sample lists hundreds of thousands of clones, more than 30% occurring once. Treatment denoted: oral pan-JAK inhibitor, 5-10 mg twice daily. Researchers gathered lesional scalp punch biopsies and peripheral blood from patients with alopecia areata. Trimming stripped 7 bases from V and 0 bases from J, with 4 bases between. The germline V gene encodes CDR1 SNHLY and CDR2 FYNNEI. The CDR3 has 13 residues. Concerning this clone: What it binds is not known.

Specimen: CD4+ T cells sorted from blood, collected at roughly week 30, from a patient treated with tofacitinib. This TCR was recovered from a human donor with alopecia areata. The chain employs TRBV2 and TRBJ2-6, with unresolved D. The CDR3 DNA follows: TGTGCCAGCACCCCCTCTGGGGCCAACGTCCTGACTTTC. It specifies CASTPSGANVLTF.